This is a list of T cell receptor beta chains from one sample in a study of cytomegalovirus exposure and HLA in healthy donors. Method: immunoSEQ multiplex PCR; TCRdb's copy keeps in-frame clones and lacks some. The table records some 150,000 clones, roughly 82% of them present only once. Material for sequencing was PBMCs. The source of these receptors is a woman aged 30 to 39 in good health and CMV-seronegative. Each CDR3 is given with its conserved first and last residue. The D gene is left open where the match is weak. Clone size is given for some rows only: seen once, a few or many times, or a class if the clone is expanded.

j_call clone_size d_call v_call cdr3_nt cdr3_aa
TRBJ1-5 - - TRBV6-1 TGTGCCAGCACTCTAGAGGGCAATCAGCCCCAGCATTTT CASTLEGNQPQHF
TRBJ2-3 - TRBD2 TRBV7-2 TGTGCCAGCAGCACCAGACTAGCGGGGGGCTCAGATACGCAGTATTTT CASSTRLAGGSDTQYF
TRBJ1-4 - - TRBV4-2 TGTGCCAGCAGCCAAGATACGGGGGACCCAACAACTAATGAAAAACTGTTTTTT CASSQDTGDPTTNEKLFF
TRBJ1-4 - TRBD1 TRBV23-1 TGCGCCAGCACTCGGAGACAGGGAAGCGAAAAACTGTTTTTT CASTRRQGSEKLFF
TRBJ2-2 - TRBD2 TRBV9 TGTGCCAGCGCTCGGACTAGTGGTAACACCGGGGAGCTGTTTTTT CASARTSGNTGELFF
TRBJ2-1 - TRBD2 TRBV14 TGTGCCAGCAGCCAAGATCGGGGCCTGACTAGCGGCAATGAGCAGTTCTTC CASSQDRGLTSGNEQFF
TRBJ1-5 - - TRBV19 TGTGCCAGTAGTATTTGGGGTAGCGATCAGCCCCAGCATTTT CASSIWGSDQPQHF
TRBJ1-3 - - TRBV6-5 TGTGCCAGCAGTCCGGACAGCCTCTCTGGAAACACCATATATTTT CASSPDSLSGNTIYF
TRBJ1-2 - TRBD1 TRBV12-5 TGTGCTAGTGGTTTGGCCCGGGACAGGGGGAGTGGCTACACCTTC CASGLARDRGSGYTF
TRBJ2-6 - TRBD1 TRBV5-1 TGCGCCAGCAGCTTGGCCCCGACAGGGGCATCTGGGGCCAACGTCCTGACTTTC CASSLAPTGASGANVLTF
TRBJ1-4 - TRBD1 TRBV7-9 TGTGCCAGCAGCGTCCTGGGACAGTCCTATAATGAAAAACTGTTTTTT CASSVLGQSYNEKLFF
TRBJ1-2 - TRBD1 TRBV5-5 TGTGCCAGCAGCTCGGACAGGGGAGGTACCTATGGCTACACCTTC CASSSDRGGTYGYTF
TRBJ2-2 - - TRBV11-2 TGTGCCAGCAGCTTCCCGGGACATCCCACCGGGGAGCTGTTTTTT CASSFPGHPTGELFF
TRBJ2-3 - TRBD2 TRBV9 TGTGCCAGCAGCGTTACTAGCGGGAAGAATACGCAGTATTTT CASSVTSGKNTQYF
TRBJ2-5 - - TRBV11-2 TGTGCCAGCAGCCGGAACAGGGTGGAGACCCAGTACTTC CASSRNRVETQYF
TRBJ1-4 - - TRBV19 TGTGCCAGTAGTATAAGAAGTCGGGGGAGTGAAAAACTGTTTTTT CASSIRSRGSEKLFF
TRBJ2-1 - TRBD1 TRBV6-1 TGTGCCAGCAGAAACCCCGGGACAGCTAATGAGCAGTTCTTC CASRNPGTANEQFF
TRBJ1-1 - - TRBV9 TGTGCCAGCAGGCGAGTTAACACTGAAGCTTTCTTT CASRRVNTEAFF
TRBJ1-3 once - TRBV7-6 TGTGCCAGCAGCTTAGTACAGACACCGTACTCTGGAAACACCATATATTTT CASSLVQTPYSGNTIYF
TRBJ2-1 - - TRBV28 TGTGCCAGCAGTTTCTCGCCCTCCTATTACAATGAGCAGTTCTTC CASSFSPSYYNEQFF
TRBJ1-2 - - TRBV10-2 TGCGCCACCGGCCGAGGTGGCGGCTACACCTTC CATGRGGGYTF
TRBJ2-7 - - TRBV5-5 TGTGCCAGCAGCTTCCAGGAAACCTACGAGCAGTACTTC CASSFQETYEQYF
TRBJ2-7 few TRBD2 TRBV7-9 TGTTCCAGCAGCCAACTAGCGGGAGCAGGGGAGCAGTACTTC CSSSQLAGAGEQYF
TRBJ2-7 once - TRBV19 TGTGCCAGTAGTATAGACGGGAGTAGTGGGGAAGGTCGGCAGTACTTC CASSIDGSSGEGRQYF
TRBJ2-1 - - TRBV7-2 TGTGCCAGCAGCTTAGAGCCGAATGAGCAGTTCTTC CASSLEPNEQFF
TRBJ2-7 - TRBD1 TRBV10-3 TGTGCCATCAGTGATCTCAGGGGGTCCACCTACGAGCAGTACTTC CAISDLRGSTYEQYF
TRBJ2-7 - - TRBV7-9 TGCGCCAGCCCCCGCGAGCAGTACTTC CASPREQYF
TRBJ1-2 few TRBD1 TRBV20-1 TGCAGCCCACAGGGGGCGGTTGGCTACACCTTC CSPQGAVGYTF
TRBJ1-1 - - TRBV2 TGTGCCAGCAGGGCCTTCCGGGACACCACTGAAGCTTTCTTT CASRAFRDTTEAFF
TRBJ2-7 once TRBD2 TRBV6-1 TGTGCCAGCAGTGAATCAGGGACTAGTAGGTTC CASSESGTSRF
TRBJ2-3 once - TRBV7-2 TGTGCCAGCAGCTCATCCCCACAGAGCACAGATACGCAGTATTTT CASSSSPQSTDTQYF
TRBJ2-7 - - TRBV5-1 TGCGCCAGCAGCTTGAGGGTCGGGACCTACGAGCAGTACTTC CASSLRVGTYEQYF
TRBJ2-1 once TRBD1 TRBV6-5 TGTGCCAGCAGTTCCGGTCCGGGACAGGGTCAGAATGAGCAGTTCTTC CASSSGPGQGQNEQFF
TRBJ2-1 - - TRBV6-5 TGTGCCAGCAGTTACTCGATTGAGGCGGGAAATGAGCAGTTCTTC CASSYSIEAGNEQFF
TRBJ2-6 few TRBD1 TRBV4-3 TGCGCCAGCAGCCCCTACGGGACAGGGGGCCCTGGGGCCAACGTCCTGACTTTC CASSPYGTGGPGANVLTF
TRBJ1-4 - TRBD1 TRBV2 TGTGCCAGCAGGGACAGGGACGAAAAACTGTTTTTT CASRDRDEKLFF
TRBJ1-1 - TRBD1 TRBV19 TGTGCCAGTTCCTCACAGGGGGAGAGGACTGAAGCTTTCTTT CASSSQGERTEAFF
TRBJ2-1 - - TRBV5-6 TGTGCCAGCAGCCTACCTTATAGGACAATATGGGACAATGAGCAGTTCTTC CASSLPYRTIWDNEQFF
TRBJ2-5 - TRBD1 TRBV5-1 TGCGCCAGCAGCTTGGATCCAGGGGGCTTTATGGAGACCCAGTACTTC CASSLDPGGFMETQYF
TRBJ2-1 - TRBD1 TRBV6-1 TGTGCCAGCATCGACAGGGGCAATGAGCAGTTCTTC CASIDRGNEQFF
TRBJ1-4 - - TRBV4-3 TGCGCCAGCAGCCAAGAGTTTCAAGGGGCTAATGAAAAACTGTTTTTT CASSQEFQGANEKLFF
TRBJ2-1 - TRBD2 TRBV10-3 TGTGCCATCAGTGCCGTACCTACTAGCGATGAGCAGTTCTTC CAISAVPTSDEQFF
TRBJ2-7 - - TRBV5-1 TGCGCCAGCAGCTTGGTTTCTTACTACGAGCAGTACTTC CASSLVSYYEQYF
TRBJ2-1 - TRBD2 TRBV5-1 TGCGCCAGCGAATTGGGGCTAGCGGGAGGTGATGAGCAGTTCTTC CASELGLAGGDEQFF
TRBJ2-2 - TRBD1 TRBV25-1 TGTGCCAGCATGTCGACAGGGACCACCGGGGAGCTGTTTTTT CASMSTGTTGELFF
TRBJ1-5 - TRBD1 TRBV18 TGTGCCAGCTCACCACGGGCCAGGGTCCGACAGGGGGGCAATCAGCCCCAGCATTTT CASSPRARVRQGGNQPQHF
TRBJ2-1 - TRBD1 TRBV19 TGTGCCAGTAGTAGCCGACAGGGGGGTCAGGATGAGCAGTTCTTC CASSSRQGGQDEQFF
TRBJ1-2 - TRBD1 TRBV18 TGTGCCAGCTCACCAGGGACAGGGGGCAGCGGCTACACCTTC CASSPGTGGSGYTF
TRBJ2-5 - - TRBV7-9 TGTGCCAGCAGCTTAAGCAGGGAGACCCAGTACTTC CASSLSRETQYF
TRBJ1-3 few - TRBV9 TGTGCCAGCAGCCCCAGGACAGTAGACACCATATATTTT CASSPRTVDTIYF